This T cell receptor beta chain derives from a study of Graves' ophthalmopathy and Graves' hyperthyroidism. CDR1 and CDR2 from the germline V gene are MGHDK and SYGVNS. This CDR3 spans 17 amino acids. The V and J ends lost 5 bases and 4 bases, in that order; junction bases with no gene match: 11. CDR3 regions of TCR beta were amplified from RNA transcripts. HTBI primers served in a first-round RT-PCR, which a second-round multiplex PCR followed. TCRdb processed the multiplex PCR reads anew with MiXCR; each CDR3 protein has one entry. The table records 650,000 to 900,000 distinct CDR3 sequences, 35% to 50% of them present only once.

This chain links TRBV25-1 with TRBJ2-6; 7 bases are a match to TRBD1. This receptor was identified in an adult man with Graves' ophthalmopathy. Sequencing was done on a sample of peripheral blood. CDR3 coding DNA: TGTGCCAGCAGTTCCTTGACAGGGAGCGGAGGGGCCAACGTCCTGACTTTC. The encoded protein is CASSSLTGSGGANVLTF. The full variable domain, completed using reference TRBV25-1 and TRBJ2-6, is EADIYQTPRYLVIGTGKKITLECSQTMGHDKMYWYQQDPGMELHLIHYSYGVNSTEKGDLSSESTVSRIRTEHFPLTLESARPSHTSQYLCASSSLTGSGGANVLTFGAGSRLTVL.